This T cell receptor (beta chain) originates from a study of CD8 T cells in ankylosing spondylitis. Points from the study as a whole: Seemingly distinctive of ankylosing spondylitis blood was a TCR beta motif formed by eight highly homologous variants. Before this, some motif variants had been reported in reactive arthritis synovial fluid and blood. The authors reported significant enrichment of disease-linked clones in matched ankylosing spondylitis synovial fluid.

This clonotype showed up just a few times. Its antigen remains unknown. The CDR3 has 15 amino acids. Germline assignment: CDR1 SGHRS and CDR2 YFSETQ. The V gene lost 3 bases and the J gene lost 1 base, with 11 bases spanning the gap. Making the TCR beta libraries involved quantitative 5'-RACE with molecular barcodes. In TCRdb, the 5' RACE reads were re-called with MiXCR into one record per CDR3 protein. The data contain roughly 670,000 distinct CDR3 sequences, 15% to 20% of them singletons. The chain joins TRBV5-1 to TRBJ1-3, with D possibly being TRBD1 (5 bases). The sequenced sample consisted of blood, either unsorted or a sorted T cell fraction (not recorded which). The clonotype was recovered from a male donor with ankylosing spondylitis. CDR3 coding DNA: TGCGCCAGCAGCTCAGGGAGTTCGTCTGGAAACACCATATATTTT. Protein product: CASSSGSSSGNTIYF.